This is a list of T cell receptor beta chains from one sample in a study of metastatic and nonmetastatic thyroid tumors. TCRdb reanalyzed the PCR reads with MiXCR. The table includes around 5,000 clones, 25% to 30% detected once. Input material: adjacent normal tissue. Every receptor here comes from a female donor with papillary thyroid cancer or a benign thyroid nodule (not recorded which). Some clones in this sample may be carry-over from other donors' samples. Each CDR3 is given with its conserved first and last residue. The D gene is left open where the match is weak. Where a row states a size, it is once, few, many or the class of an expanded clone; other rows omit it.

few,TRBV6-2/TRBV6-3,-,TRBJ2-7,CASSRQNHYEQYF,TGTGCCAGCAGTCGACAGAATCACTACGAGCAGTACTTC
medium-sized,TRBV15,-,TRBJ2-1,CATSLRRGDEQFF,TGTGCCACCAGCTTGAGAAGGGGAGATGAGCAGTTCTTC
medium-sized,TRBV28,TRBD2,TRBJ2-5,CASGARTSGRAETQYF,TGTGCCTCCGGGGCTAGGACTAGCGGGAGGGCAGAGACCCAGTACTTC
-,TRBV9,-,TRBJ2-7,CASSADGSSYEQYF,TGTGCCAGCAGCGCGGATGGCAGCTCCTACGAGCAGTACTTC
-,TRBV20-1,TRBD1,TRBJ1-1,CSATPGDREYMNTEAFF,TGCAGTGCTACCCCAGGGGACAGGGAATACATGAACACTGAAGCTTTCTTT
few,TRBV10-3,-,TRBJ1-5,CASSYGNQPQHF,TGTGCCAGCAGTTATGGAAATCAGCCCCAGCATTTT
medium-sized,TRBV28,TRBD1,TRBJ1-1,CASSWGRDRPNTEAFF,TGTGCCAGCAGCTGGGGGCGGGACAGGCCGAACACTGAAGCTTTCTTT
-,TRBV28,-,TRBJ1-5,CASSLKGENQPQHF,TGTGCAAGCAGTTTAAAAGGGGAAAATCAGCCCCAGCATTTT
few,TRBV15,-,TRBJ2-7,CATSRDSTFSSYEQYF,TGTGCCACCAGCAGAGATTCAACTTTTAGCTCCTACGAGCAGTACTTC
-,TRBV19,TRBD2,TRBJ2-2,CASKGVSLREVRTGELFF,TGTGCCAGTAAGGGGGTAAGTCTGCGGGAGGTCCGCACCGGGGAGCTGTTTTTT
-,TRBV7-6,TRBD2,TRBJ2-1,CASSLEPGGWNEQFF,TGTGCCAGCAGCTTAGAGCCGGGAGGGTGGAATGAGCAGTTCTTC
medium-sized,TRBV19,-,TRBJ2-2,CASNSPPGELFF,TGTGCCAGTAACAGCCCCCCCGGGGAGCTGTTTTTT
medium-sized,TRBV7-9,-,TRBJ1-1,CASSLAGSRAFF,TGTGCCAGCAGCTTAGCCGGCAGCCGAGCTTTCTTT
medium-sized,TRBV28,-,TRBJ1-1,CASSLIGRGGVGTEAFF,TGTGCCAGCAGTCTGATTGGGAGAGGGGGAGTGGGCACTGAAGCTTTCTTT
-,TRBV6-5,-,TRBJ1-1,CASSYSGVGGTEAFF,TGTGCCAGCAGTTACTCCGGGGTGGGCGGCACTGAAGCTTTCTTT
large,TRBV7-6,TRBD2,TRBJ2-1,CASSLEAGGRNEQFF,TGTGCCAGCAGCTTAGAGGCGGGAGGGAGGAATGAGCAGTTCTTC
medium-sized,TRBV19,-,TRBJ1-1,CASSIPGMNTEAFF,TGTGCCAGTAGTATCCCAGGAATGAACACTGAAGCTTTCTTT
medium-sized,TRBV4-3,-,TRBJ1-3,CASSQDPSQAHTIYF,TGCGCCAGCAGCCAAGATCCGTCCCAGGCACACACCATATATTTT
-,TRBV6-1,-,TRBJ1-2,CASRTGFNYGYTF,TGTGCCAGCCGTACAGGCTTCAACTATGGCTACACCTTC
few,TRBV6-2/TRBV6-3,-,TRBJ1-6,CASSYNAGRESPLHF,TGTGCCAGCAGTTACAATGCGGGGAGAGAGTCACCCCTCCACTTT
medium-sized,TRBV4-2,-,TRBJ1-4,CASSQVRGTTNEKLFF,TGTGCCAGCAGCCAAGTAAGGGGCACTACTAATGAAAAACTGTTTTTT
medium-sized,TRBV5-6,TRBD1,TRBJ1-4,CASSDQGAANEKLFF,TGTGCCAGCAGCGATCAGGGGGCTGCTAATGAAAAACTGTTTTTT